What follows describes a single TCR beta chain. Its antigen is currently not known. It has no much larger one-base neighbor in the sample; base qualities were not kept. In total, approximately 700 healthy bone marrow donors made up the cohort. All cohort members were sampled while nominally healthy, although unrecorded immune exposures were likely present. The donor was CMV seronegative and was included in the group of a few hundred seronegative cohort members. A peripheral blood sample was provided by each donor, and peripheral blood mononuclear cells were used for TCR beta sequencing. The Qiagen DNeasy Blood Extraction Kit was used to extract genomic DNA from the blood cell samples. The data belong to a study of cytomegalovirus exposure and HLA in healthy donors (dated by TCRdb to the late 2010s). As for the study more broadly: According to an earlier analysis of 587 of the donors, about 170 million T cells yielded 90 million to 140 million unique TCR beta sequences and 250 to 350 Gb of sequence data. Approximately 300 gigabases of sequencing data and around 87 million unique TCR sequences were included in an early release covering roughly 600 HLA-typed donors. The genetic ancestry cluster associated with self-reported Caucasian donors included about 81% of the roughly 360 genotyped donors. The study was designed to test whether signatures of past pathogen exposure could be identified by cataloging public T cell receptors. Using immunosequencing, the study profiled T cell repertoires from some 670 subjects and related those repertoires to cytomegalovirus serostatus. A separate validation cohort of 100 to 150 different subjects was used in addition to the approximately 670-subject first cohort. To predict cytomegalovirus infection status, the study brought together high-throughput TCR immunosequencing, statistical association of individual TCRs with disease status, and machine learning. A later analysis re-analyzed previously published TCR beta repertoires from approximately 700 donors and added high-resolution HLA genotyping to study TCR occurrence patterns. In the later analysis, no new phenotypic data were used to find candidate immune exposures; instead, reliance was placed on TCR beta sequences and their occurrence across donors. In an earlier analysis of a few hundred of the donors, high-throughput TCR beta sequencing was used to judge whether each TCR beta V gene segment behaved as functional or pseudogenic. Alongside the repertoire data, information on donor age, sex, ethnicity and CMV serostatus was compiled. A later genetic analysis used genome-wide SNP genotypes for about 60% of the 666 donors, treating that subset as a discovery cohort. All discovery cohort repertoires had been generated on a single sequencing platform. HLA typing covered class I and class II loci at four-digit resolution. Typing coverage varied by locus: about 620-630 donors for A, B, C, DRB1 and DQB1; more than 500 for DQA1; more than 600 for DPA1; roughly 450 for DPB1. A handful of DR-DQ haplotypes were handled as single units for association and clustering because linkage in the cohort was strong. Among 300 to 500 genotyped donors of the cohort, an average of about 240,000 unique TCR beta nucleotide sequences was sequenced per donor, of which about 19% were non-productive. On the study overall, not on this receptor specifically: In a later genetic analysis, a missense DCLRE1C variant was associated with V-gene and J-gene trimming of TCR beta chains, and the association was replicated in an independent cohort. Assigning TCR associations to individual alleles was difficult when HLA alleles, especially DR and DQ, strongly co-occurred. A cluster of highly shared sequence variants was judged likely to be a technical artifact of the sequencing pipeline. In a later analysis, HLA-associated TCR beta chains showed more clonal expansion and lower generation probabilities than non-associated chains that were equally common. An earlier analysis of around 500 of the donors showed that most TCR beta V segments appeared in productive rearrangements either about 87% or about 30% of the time, which broadly matched IMGT annotations. Presence/absence analyses assumed roughly uniform sequencing depth across donors, an assumption that may not hold. The study listed 164 TCR beta chains as associated with cytomegalovirus. In this cohort, only TCR beta chains were sequenced, and detectable features were limited by the absence of alpha or paired-chain data. The classifier was reported to diagnose cytomegalovirus status with high specificity and sensitivity in both the original and validation cohorts. In a later analysis, 16,951 TCR beta sequences were associated with specific HLA alleles at a false discovery rate of 0.05. Most CMV-associated TCR beta chains appeared to be HLA-restricted in a later analysis, and the HLA associations seemed to be driven largely by CMV exposure. HLA typing was unavailable for some donors at each locus, so association tests used only the typed subset. According to a later genetic analysis, donors in an Asian-associated ancestry cluster had fewer N-insertions in productive TCRs than the approximately 700-donor mean. A later analysis found that TCR association rates varied across HLA loci, with DRB1 alleles showing the most associated TCRs and HLA-C alleles the fewest. A further reported finding was that TCR beta sequences accurately predicted the HLA-A and HLA-B alleles for most subjects in the first cohort. Most TCR sequences were seen in very few donors, while some public TCRs were found in many individuals. Some IMGT-functional V segments, including TRBV6-2 and TRBV6-3, could not be distinguished by the 87-base-pair reads and were therefore excluded. Correlated functional status among segregating V segments might be attributable to linkage disequilibrium, but an unknown experimental factor could not be ruled out. A few of the identified cytomegalovirus-associated TCR beta chains were confirmed in vitro to be specific for cytomegalovirus antigens. The authors suggested that the approach could potentially be extended to other disease states and immunological phenotypes. About 15 rarely observed V segments, including chromosome 9 orphons, were excluded from the earlier analysis of several hundred of the donors because counts were too low. CMV serostatus was the only immune exposure information available for the cohort. In a later analysis, several top co-occurrence clusters were reported to appear linked to parvovirus B19, influenza, CMV and Epstein-Barr virus.

The CDR3 measures 13 amino acids from cysteine to phenylalanine. Of the read, only the CDR3 DNA is kept; its 39 bases are in frame from base 1. Looking up the germline V gene yields CDR1 MNHEY and CDR2 SVGAGI. V lost 4 bases and J lost 5 bases, and the count of bases not matched to a germline gene is 2. Receptor amplification or capture employed the immunoSEQ multiplex PCR assay. For the multiplex PCR, a mixture combining 60 forward primers for TCR Vbeta segments and 13 reverse primers for TCR Jbeta segments was used. Amplification of the CDR3 region of rearranged TCR beta genes was performed with a multiplex PCR assay on genomic DNA. The amplified TCR beta libraries were sequenced on the Illumina HiSeq System as 87-base-pair reads. In the source study's methods: A later analysis tallied around 80 million unique TCR beta chains across the 600 to 700 repertoires, and about 10 million of those chains were shared by two or more donors. Raw reads were error-corrected and collapsed into unique sequences by a nearest-neighbor algorithm in which closely related sequences were merged to remove PCR and sequencing errors. CDR3 sequences were aligned to IMGT reference sequences to assign V, D and J gene segments. For a sequence to be retained, at least a six-nucleotide match to both a V gene segment and a J gene segment was required. Rearrangements were called productive when the CDR3 lacked stop codons and stayed in frame with V and J; all others were non-productive. CDR3 was defined according to IMGT convention as the region running from the second conserved V-encoded cysteine to the conserved J-encoded phenylalanine. Sequences without an unambiguous match to a single V gene segment were excluded from the earlier analysis of approximately 600 of the donors. In an earlier analysis of roughly 600 of the donors, a V segment was called functional when productive rearrangements were above 56.7%, and segregating when the standard deviation between donors exceeded 5%. A statistical classification framework was developed to diagnose cytomegalovirus status using the catalog of TCR beta chain sequences. In a later analysis, TCR nucleotide sequences were compared against IMGT/GENE-DB human TR gene sequences so that V and J genes could be assigned. In a later analysis, CDR3 sequences and most-parsimonious VDJ recombination scenarios were assigned using the TCRdist pipeline. In a later analysis, each TCR beta chain was defined by its CDR3 amino acid sequence together with its V-gene family, and reads lacking a unique V-gene family were excluded. In a later analysis, 500 to 700 highly shared, low-generation-probability nucleotide sequences were removed to address suspected cross-contamination and a sequencing artifact. For each public chain, a later analysis derived a clonal expansion index from normalized ranks of inferred template counts within each repertoire. Generation probabilities in a later analysis came from a VDJ recombination model fitted to out-of-frame rearrangements, and those results were checked against IGoR. In a later analysis, hypergeometric tests were used to score TCR-TCR, TCR-HLA and TCR-CMV co-occurrence, with a repertoire-size bias correction applied to TCR pairs. A later analysis estimated false discovery rates by permuting HLA or CMV assignments 20 times. In a later analysis, co-occurring TCRs were grouped with DBSCAN, and TCRdist sequence similarity was added when clustering was performed within HLA-allele-positive subsets. Repertoires with fewer than 30,000 or more than 120,000 public chains were left out of co-occurrence clustering, as were four to six repertoires with anomalous nucleotide sharing. The table comes from immuneACCESS by way of TCRdb, which keeps in-frame sequences with V and J called. Part of the clones is missing from these tables; in studies checked, under half for an unresolved V gene and the rest for unknown reasons. V and J calls and clone size come straight from that table; D and trimming were deduced from the DNA. The sample table shows roughly 120,000 clones, and roughly 80% are seen once. Over 2.5% of the sample belongs to the ten largest clones.

The source material was PBMCs. The chain joins TRBV6-5 to TRBJ2-3, and 8 junctional nucleotides match TRBD1. The TCR was taken from a male donor in good health and CMV-seronegative. CDR3 loop: CASSFDRGDTQYF. The DNA is TGTGCCAGCAGTTTCGACAGGGGAGATACGCAGTATTTT.